The 27 T cell receptor beta chains below were found in one sample sequenced in a study of Ad26.COV2.S vaccination and SARS-CoV-2 variants. The repertoire was sequenced with immunoSEQ multiplex PCR; TCRdb's copy has only in-frame clones and lacks some. The sample lists 350,000 to 450,000 clones; around 92% were seen once. Stated treatment: some 20 received Ad26.COV2.S at low or high dose, single or two shots; about five received placebo; per-sample allocation not given. Each sample was drawn 63 days after the first injection (of vaccine or placebo). Source: peripheral blood, taken in a trial of Ad26.COV2.S vaccine versus placebo. These receptors were taken from a person between 18 and 59 years old who received the Ad26.COV2.S COVID-19 vaccine or a placebo.

The chain recombines TRBV5-4 with TRBJ2-5; D is unresolved. The CDR3 has 14 residues. Germline V gives CDR1 SGHNT, CDR2 YYREEE (reference sequence). Trimming removed 0 bases from V and 2 bases from J, with 8 bases in between. The CDR3 DNA is TGTGCCAGCAGCTTGGATCCGGCGCAAGAGACCCAGTACTTC. This gives the protein CASSLDPAQETQYF.

The chain recombines TRBV24-1 with TRBJ2-7; D unclear. Trimming cost V 3 bases and J 7 bases, with 12 bases left between them. Germline V gives CDR1 KGHDR, CDR2 SFDVKD. The CDR3 has 13 amino acids. CDR3 coding DNA: TGTGCCACCAGTGATCCCCTCGAGAGTGAGCAGTACTTC. The encoded protein is CATSDPLESEQYF.

The chain has TRBV7-9 and TRBJ1-6, with 7 bases matching TRBD1. This CDR3 is 14 amino acids long. Germline V gives CDR1 SEHNR, CDR2 FQNEAQ (reference sequence). V lost 3 bases, J lost 7 bases, and 3 bases stayed unmatched. The CDR3 here is CASSFGTANSPLHF. The CDR3 DNA is TGTGCCAGCAGCTTCGGGACAGCCAATTCACCCCTCCACTTT.

This clone appeared a single time. CDR3: CASSPGGNQPQHF. The CDR3 coding sequence is TGTGCCAGCAGTCCAGGGGGCAATCAGCCCCAGCATTTT. The V and J genes are TRBV6-5 and TRBJ1-5; D possibly corresponds to TRBD1 (6 bases). CDR1 is MNHEY, CDR2 SVGAGI, per germline. V was shortened by 5 bases and J by 2 bases, with 7 bases between the two germline ends. The CDR3 is 13 amino acids.

The chain carries TRBV5-6 and TRBJ2-3; D tentatively fits TRBD1 or TRBD2 (5 bases each). This CDR3 spans 15 amino acids. CDR1 is SGHDT and CDR2 is YYEEEE in the germline V gene. Trimming took off 3 bases at V and 0 bases at J, with 11 bases between the two ends. The CDR3 nucleotides read TGTGCCAGCAGCTCCGACTGGGACAGCACAGATACGCAGTATTTT. Translation: CASSSDWDSTDTQYF.

This chain joins TRBV5-1 and TRBJ1-1, with TRBD1 matching over 10 bases. Germline values: CDR1 SGHRS, CDR2 YFSETQ. This CDR3 spans 16 amino acids. V was clipped by 4 bases and J by 0 bases; unmatched bases: 6. CDR3 DNA sequence: TGCGCCAGCAGCCCGGGGACAGGGGTCATGAACACTGAAGCTTTCTTT. Translated, it gives CASSPGTGVMNTEAFF.

This chain uses TRBV19 with TRBJ1-4; D unresolved. The germline V and J ends were trimmed by 5 bases and 8 bases, with 12 bases remaining between them. The germline CDR1 and CDR2 sequences are LNHDA and SQIVND (reference sequence). This CDR3 region has 13 residues. CDR3 sequence (DNA): TGTGCCAGTAGTTACCACGGACGAGAAAAACTGTTTTTT. This translates into CASSYHGREKLFF. The entire variable domain, with the rest obtained from reference TRBV19 and TRBJ1-4, is as follows: DGGITQSPKYLFRKEGQNVTLSCEQNLNHDAMYWYRQDPGQGLRLIYYSQIVNDFQKGDIAEGYSVSREKKESFPLTVTSAQKNPTAFYLCASSYHGREKLFFGSGTQLSVL.

This chain connects TRBV6-5 to TRBJ2-7; no clear D gene. The V gene lost 6 bases and the J gene lost 1 base, with 13 bases spanning the gap. CDR1 and CDR2 from the germline V gene are MNHEY and SVGAGI. The CDR3 extends over 14 amino acids. CDR3 sequence (DNA): TGTGCCAGCAGGATCACACTCAGTTCCTACGAGCAGTACTTC. It specifies CASRITLSSYEQYF.

The chain has TRBV4-1 and TRBJ1-1; TRBD1 is a possible D gene (5 bases). CDR1 is MGHRA and CDR2 is YSYEKL in the germline V gene. The CDR3 loop spans 14 amino acids. Trimming removed 4 bases at V and 2 bases at J, with 11 bases between. Here the CDR3 DNA reads TGCGCCAGCAGCCGAACGACAGAAAACACTGAAGCTTTCTTT. Protein product: CASSRTTENTEAFF.

The V and J genes are TRBV19 and TRBJ1-1; 9 positions match TRBD1. CDR3 size: 15 residues. After removal of 7 bases from V and 0 bases from J, the junction contained 6 bases not matched to a gene. The germline gives CDR1 LNHDA, CDR2 SQIVND (reference sequence). CDR3 coding DNA: TGTGCCAGTACCCCGGGACAGGGTATGAACACTGAAGCTTTCTTT. Its protein is CASTPGQGMNTEAFF.

V and J are TRBV7-2 and TRBJ1-1; a weak D match, TRBD1 (6 bases). The ends were cut back, 6 bases at V and 1 base at J, with 15 bases in the middle. The V gene's germline CDR1 is SGHTA and CDR2 FQGNSA. The length of the CDR3 is 15 residues. CDR3 loop: CASRSDGGPNTEAFF. CDR3 nucleotides: TGTGCCAGCAGGAGTGACGGGGGGCCGAACACTGAAGCTTTCTTT.

The chain carries TRBV10-1 and TRBJ2-2; tentatively, D is TRBD2 (6 bases). The CDR3 consists of 14 residues. Germline lookup yields CDR1 WNHNN and CDR2 SYGVQD (reference sequence). V was pared by 8 bases and J by 1 base, with 11 bases between. The CDR3 DNA reads as TGCGCCAGCGGAGAAGCGGGGAACACCGGGGAGCTGTTTTTT. This encodes CASGEAGNTGELFF.

The V call is TRBV6-5, the J call TRBJ1-1; tentatively, D is TRBD1 (6 bases). The CDR3 contains 14 residues. The germline V gene encodes CDR1 MNHEY and CDR2 SVGAGI. Trimming took off 0 bases at V and 11 bases at J, with 16 bases between the two ends. CDR3 DNA: TGTGCCAGCAGTTACTCGATAGTCCCCAGGGGCGCTTTCTTT. It specifies CASSYSIVPRGAFF.

The V gene is TRBV19, the J gene TRBJ2-7; TRBD2 matches at 10 bases. CDR1 is LNHDA and CDR2 is SQIVND in the germline V gene (reference sequence). The junction had 8 bases not matched to a gene; V was cut back by 5 bases and J by 4 bases. The CDR3 loop spans 15 amino acids. This CDR3 is CASSLRTSGRYEQYF. The CDR3 DNA reads as TGTGCCAGTAGTCTCCGGACTAGCGGAAGATACGAGCAGTACTTC. The full variable domain, rest sourced from reference TRBV19 and TRBJ2-7, is DGGITQSPKYLFRKEGQNVTLSCEQNLNHDAMYWYRQDPGQGLRLIYYSQIVNDFQKGDIAEGYSVSREKKESFPLTVTSAQKNPTAFYLCASSLRTSGRYEQYFGPGTRLTVT.

The count of this clone is one. This chain links TRBV5-8 with TRBJ2-4; 7 nucleotides line up with TRBD2. This CDR3 comprises 17 residues. Per the germline V gene, CDR1 is SGHTS and CDR2 is YDEGEE. V was clipped by 1 base and J by 3 bases; unmatched bases: 10. Here the CDR3 DNA reads TGTGCCAGCAGCTTGATAGGAGCGGGGTTTGGCAAAAACATTCAGTACTTC. Its protein is CASSLIGAGFGKNIQYF. Supplemented by reference TRBV5-8 and TRBJ2-4, the full variable domain reads EAGVTQSPTHLIKTRGQQATLRCSPISGHTSVYWYQQALGLGLQFLLWYDEGEERNRGNFPPRFSGRQFPNYSSELNVNALELEDSALYLCASSLIGAGFGKNIQYFGAGTRLSVL.

Only one count was recorded for this clone. The chain uses TRBV5-6 and TRBJ1-1; weak D call: TRBD1 (6 bases). Germline loops: CDR1 SGHDT, CDR2 YYEEEE. V was clipped by 4 bases and J by 4 bases, with 23 bases between them. This CDR3 has 17 residues. CDR3 DNA sequence: TGTGCCAGCAGCCGAGAGGTATTCGGGGGCGCGGGCACTGAAGCTTTCTTT. The encoded protein is CASSREVFGGAGTEAFF.

The chain recombines TRBV4-1 with TRBJ2-7; tentative D call: TRBD1 (5 bases). The CDR3 length is 14 residues. Germline V lookup: CDR1 MGHRA, CDR2 YSYEKL. The germline V and J ends were trimmed by 2 bases and 2 bases, with 10 bases remaining between them. The CDR3 DNA is TGCGCCAGCAGCCAACCAGGGTTAGCCTACGAGCAGTACTTC. Translated, it gives CASSQPGLAYEQYF.

The CDR3 here is CATSAPDSYEQYF. CDR3 nucleotides: TGTGCCACCAGCGCCCCGGACTCCTACGAGCAGTACTTC. V usage is TRBV15 and J usage is TRBJ2-7; D remains ambiguous. V shed 5 bases and J shed 0 bases, with 8 bases lying between them. The CDR3 is 13 amino acids. Germline V lookup: CDR1 LNHNV, CDR2 YYDKDF (reference sequence).

This clone was recorded once. The same CDR3 arises from other DNA sequences in this sample as well. This chain uses TRBV9 with TRBJ1-4, with TRBD1 matching 9 bases. The CDR3 has 14 residues. V lost 4 bases to trimming and J lost 6 bases; unmatched junction nucleotides: 4. The germline V gene encodes CDR1 SGDLS and CDR2 YYNGEE. Here the CDR3 reads CASSPGQGYEKLFF. In DNA form, the CDR3 reads TGTGCCAGCAGCCCAGGACAGGGGTATGAAAAACTGTTTTTT.

This chain connects TRBV9 to TRBJ1-2; TRBD1 aligns across 7 bases. J gave up 2 bases and V 7 bases, and 11 bases lay outside the gene matches. Looked up from germline, CDR1 is SGDLS and CDR2 is YYNGEE. This CDR3 region has 15 residues. The CDR3: CASYFGTDKNYGYTF. The CDR3 DNA reads as TGTGCCAGCTATTTTGGGACAGACAAAAACTATGGCTACACCTTC.

This clone was counted once. This chain uses TRBV6-6 with TRBJ2-1; 7 nucleotides agree with TRBD2. The CDR3 covers 14 residues. The junction had 8 bases not matched to a gene; V was cut back by 7 bases and J by 5 bases. Germline loops: CDR1 MNHNY, CDR2 SVGAGI (reference sequence). The CDR3, as DNA: TGTGCCAGCACCCCCTTCCGGGGGGACAATGAGCAGTTCTTC. It translates to CASTPFRGDNEQFF.

V gene TRBV10-1 combines with J gene TRBJ2-7; D is ambiguous. Trimming stripped 2 bases from V and 6 bases from J, with 8 bases between. Germline assignment: CDR1 WNHNN and CDR2 SYGVQD (reference sequence). This CDR3 is built from 12 residues. Here the CDR3 reads CASSEGYGEQYF. The CDR3 DNA sequence: TGCGCCAGCAGTGAGGGGTACGGCGAGCAGTACTTC.

The CDR3 DNA reads TGTGCCAGCAGGGATTGGGCCAACGTCCTGACTTTC. Protein sequence: CASRDWANVLTF. The J gene is TRBJ2-6, the V gene TRBV7-6; D remains ambiguous. The ends were cut back, 6 bases at V and 5 bases at J, with 5 bases in the middle. CDR1 is SGHVS and CDR2 is FNYEAQ in the germline V gene. The CDR3 is 12 amino acids.

About this clone: The junction does not match germline at one end; this may be a read error. V and J are TRBV7-7 and TRBJ2-5; TRBD2 agrees at 9 bases. The V gene's germline CDR1 is SSHAT and CDR2 FNYEAQ (reference sequence). The CDR3 is made up of 15 amino acids. The CDR3 protein is CASSLRLAAGETQYF. In DNA, the CDR3 is TGTGCTAGCAGCTTAAGACTAGCGGCGGGGGAGACCCAGTACTTC.

This chain joins TRBV4-2 and TRBJ1-2; TRBD1 matches 7 bases. The germline CDR1 and CDR2 sequences are LGHNA and YNFKEQ. The CDR3 runs 15 residues. V was pared by 0 bases and J by 7 bases, with 8 bases of the junction left unmatched. The CDR3 nucleotides read TGTGCCAGCAGCCAAGAGGCTCAGGGGGGGGGTGGCTACACCTTC. This translates into CASSQEAQGGGGYTF.

This clone was detected once. This sequence joins TRBV28 and TRBJ1-5, with D possibly matching TRBD1 (5 bases). The germline V gene encodes CDR1 MDHEN and CDR2 SYDVKM. V gave up 3 bases and J gave up 2 bases, with 11 bases separating them. CDR3 length: 15 amino acids. As DNA, the CDR3 is TGTGCCAGCAGTTTGGGGGACGGGGGCAATCAGCCCCAGCATTTT. It specifies CASSLGDGGNQPQHF.

This sequence joins TRBV19 and TRBJ1-5; unclear D gene. V lost 8 bases and J 0 bases, leaving 11 bases between the germline ends. The CDR3 loop spans 14 amino acids. The V gene's germline CDR1 is LNHDA and CDR2 SQIVND (reference sequence). For the CDR3, the DNA is TGTGCCAGTCGCCTTCGGATTAGCAATCAGCCCCAGCATTTT. Translation gives CASRLRISNQPQHF.